The rows below give T cell receptor beta chains drawn from one sample of a study of regulatory T cells in long-lasting Graves disease. Via MiXCR, TCRdb re-called the multiplex PCR reads, giving one row per CDR3 protein. The sample records roughly 420,000 distinct CDR3 sequences, 14% being singletons. These data are also associated with another study on T cells in Graves' hyperthyroidism and ophthalmopathy.

The sample was peripheral blood mononuclear cells (PBMCs), taken at new diagnosis, from a patient treated with antithyroid drugs. The receptors were sampled from a woman between 45 and 60 years old with Graves disease. Each CDR3 is given with its conserved first and last residue. The D gene is left open where the match is weak. Clone sizes are given selectively: once, few, many, or a class where the clone is expanded.

CDR3nt: TGTGCCTGGAGTCTGGGGGGCAAAGGGGAAAAACTGTTTTTT
CDR3aa: CAWSLGGKGEKLFF
d_gene: NA
abundance: NA
v_gene: TRBV30
j_gene: TRBJ1-4

CDR3nt: TGCAGCGTTGAAACAGGGATTGGACAGCCCCAGCATTTT
CDR3aa: CSVETGIGQPQHF
d_gene: NA
abundance: few
v_gene: TRBV29-1
j_gene: TRBJ1-5

CDR3nt: TGTGCCAGCAGACCTGGGGGACTAGCGGGAGGAACCCCCTACGAGCAGTACTTC
CDR3aa: CASRPGGLAGGTPYEQYF
d_gene: TRBD2
abundance: many
v_gene: TRBV6-2/TRBV6-3
j_gene: TRBJ2-7

CDR3nt: TGTGCCAGCAGCTTTCAGTCAGGGGTTTCTGGAAACACCATATATTTT
CDR3aa: CASSFQSGVSGNTIYF
d_gene: NA
abundance: NA
v_gene: TRBV7-9
j_gene: TRBJ1-3

CDR3nt: TGCAGCGGCCGACCAGGGACAGGGAGCGCTGAAGCTTTCTTT
CDR3aa: CSGRPGTGSAEAFF
d_gene: TRBD1
abundance: many
v_gene: TRBV29-1
j_gene: TRBJ1-1

CDR3nt: TGTGCCAGCACCACGGACGGGCCAGCTGAGACCCAGTACTTC
CDR3aa: CASTTDGPAETQYF
d_gene: NA
abundance: many
v_gene: TRBV2
j_gene: TRBJ2-5

CDR3nt: TGTGCCAGCAGCCAAGATGTTAGCGGGCGCGGGGATACGCAGTATTTT
CDR3aa: CASSQDVSGRGDTQYF
d_gene: TRBD2
abundance: many
v_gene: TRBV3-1
j_gene: TRBJ2-3

CDR3nt: TGTGCCAGTAGTCCCCGACAGGGTGTGACCTACGAGCAGTACTTC
CDR3aa: CASSPRQGVTYEQYF
d_gene: TRBD1
abundance: NA
v_gene: TRBV19
j_gene: TRBJ2-7

CDR3nt: TGCAGTGCTACCCTGGGACTAGCCTGGGAGACCCAGTACTTC
CDR3aa: CSATLGLAWETQYF
d_gene: TRBD2
abundance: many
v_gene: TRBV20-1
j_gene: TRBJ2-5

CDR3nt: TGTGCCATCCAGTATCCCCACAGGGGTTGGGTCTACGAGCAGTACTTC
CDR3aa: CAIQYPHRGWVYEQYF
d_gene: TRBD1
abundance: NA
v_gene: TRBV18
j_gene: TRBJ2-7

CDR3nt: TGCAGTGCTAGTATGTACAATGAGCAGTTCTTC
CDR3aa: CSASMYNEQFF
d_gene: NA
abundance: many
v_gene: TRBV20-1
j_gene: TRBJ2-1

CDR3nt: TGTGCCAGCAGCAACGGACAGGGAAAAGAGTACGAGCAGTACTTC
CDR3aa: CASSNGQGKEYEQYF
d_gene: TRBD1
abundance: NA
v_gene: TRBV5-4
j_gene: TRBJ2-7

CDR3nt: TGTGCCAGCAGCTTTTACAGGACTAGCGGGAAGGATTACGAGCAGTACTTC
CDR3aa: CASSFYRTSGKDYEQYF
d_gene: TRBD2
abundance: many
v_gene: TRBV7-9
j_gene: TRBJ2-7

CDR3nt: TGTGCCAGCAGCCGCGGGACAGCTGATAATTCACCCCTCCACTTT
CDR3aa: CASSRGTADNSPLHF
d_gene: TRBD1
abundance: NA
v_gene: TRBV9
j_gene: TRBJ1-6

CDR3nt: TGTGCCAGCAGTTTAGGTAAGATGACTGAAGCTTTCTTT
CDR3aa: CASSLGKMTEAFF
d_gene: NA
abundance: NA
v_gene: TRBV12-3/TRBV12-4
j_gene: TRBJ1-1